The next 26 T cell receptor beta chains were all read from a single sample in a study of blood T cell repertoires in COVID-19. Assay: immunoSEQ multiplex PCR; the TCRdb copy retains only in-frame clones and omits some. Among 300,000 or so clones listed, more than 70% were seen once. Sequencing was performed on peripheral blood. The source is a woman in her forties or fifties with acute or convalescent COVID-19.

Here the CDR3 reads CASSQTGGSTEAFF. DNA of the CDR3: TGCGCCAGCAGCCAGACAGGGGGAAGCACTGAAGCTTTCTTT. The chain combines TRBV4-1 with TRBJ1-1; TRBD1 aligns across 9 bases. J lost 4 bases, V lost 3 bases, and 3 bases had no gene match. The germline V gene encodes CDR1 MGHRA and CDR2 YSYEKL. The CDR3 consists of 14 residues.

V and J are TRBV7-9 and TRBJ1-4; D is uncertain. V lost 3 bases to trimming and J lost 3 bases, with 8 bases between them. Germline V CDR1 and CDR2: SEHNR, FQNEAQ (reference sequence). The CDR3 covers 14 residues. CDR3 DNA: TGTGCCAGCAGCTTTGAAGCGTCTAATGAAAAACTGTTTTTT. This translates into CASSFEASNEKLFF.

The chain has TRBV5-4 and TRBJ1-2; 8 nucleotides align to TRBD1. Germline V CDR1 and CDR2: SGHNT, YYREEE (reference sequence). Trimming cost V 1 base and J 7 bases; bases outside gene matches: 15. This CDR3 is built from 17 residues. The CDR3 spells CASSLFASRAGGIGYTF. Here the CDR3 DNA reads TGTGCCAGCAGCTTGTTCGCCAGTCGGGCAGGGGGCATTGGCTACACCTTC.

This chain uses TRBV24-1 with TRBJ1-4; D not certain. Between the trimmed V and J ends, which lost 4 bases and 7 bases, there was a span of 15 bases. The CDR3 consists of 15 residues. Germline values: CDR1 KGHDR, CDR2 SFDVKD. As DNA, the CDR3 is TGTGCCACCAGTGACGCTTTAGGAGGGCCTGAAAAACTGTTTTTT. Translation gives CATSDALGGPEKLFF.

About this clone itself: Other DNA variants within this sample encode the same CDR3. This sequence joins TRBV3-1 (or the pseudogene TRBV3-2) and TRBJ2-3, with unresolved D. CDR1 and CDR2 from the germline V gene are LGHDT and YNNKEL (reference sequence). The CDR3 runs 12 residues. The V gene lost 1 base and the J gene lost 4 bases, with 3 bases spanning the gap. The CDR3 sequence is CASSQGADTQYF. DNA of the CDR3: TGTGCCAGCAGCCAAGGAGCAGATACGCAGTATTTT.

The chain joins TRBV2 to TRBJ1-5; TRBD1 agrees at 10 bases. Germline CDR1 reads SNHLY; CDR2 reads FYNNEI. The CDR3 totals 15 residues. V was pared by 7 bases and J by 6 bases, with 9 bases of the junction left unmatched. Written as DNA, the CDR3 is TGTGCCAGCACCAAGGACAGGGGGACGGGTCAGCCCCAGCATTTT. The encoded protein is CASTKDRGTGQPQHF.

Points on this clone: One base away lies a much larger clone, so this may be a sequencing read error. The J gene is TRBJ2-5, the V gene TRBV11-2; D gene ambiguous. The germline V gene encodes CDR1 SGHAT and CDR2 FQNNGV. Trimming took off 3 bases at V and 2 bases at J, with 4 bases between the two ends. The CDR3 covers 12 residues. The CDR3 DNA reads TGTGCCAGCAGCTTCCTACAAGAGACCCAGTACTTC. Its protein product is CASSFLQETQYF.

This rearrangement joins TRBV5-4 to TRBJ2-1; 9 bases fit TRBD2. CDR3 length equals 16 residues. Per germline, CDR1 SGHNT and CDR2 YYREEE (reference sequence). J was trimmed by 2 bases and V by 1 base; bases with no gene match: 4. In nucleotides, the CDR3 is TGTGCCAGCAGCTTGTATAGCGGGAGTGCCTACAATGAGCAGTTCTTC. It encodes CASSLYSGSAYNEQFF.

The chain couples TRBV28 to TRBJ2-7, with 9 bases identical to TRBD1. The trim removed 6 bases at V and 6 bases at J, leaving 12 bases unmatched. Germline V CDR1 and CDR2: MDHEN, SYDVKM. This CDR3 is 15 amino acids long. The CDR3 DNA follows: TGTGCCAGCAGCACGAAATACAGGGGGCGCACCGAGCAGTACTTC. It yields the protein CASSTKYRGRTEQYF.

V and J are TRBV6-5 and TRBJ2-3; D unresolved. The germline V gene encodes CDR1 MNHEY and CDR2 SVGAGI. The V end lost 2 bases, the J end lost 2 bases, and 11 bases lay between the germline ends. CDR3 length: 15 amino acids. The CDR3 loop is CASSYAVGYTDTQYF. In DNA, the CDR3 is TGTGCCAGCAGTTACGCGGTAGGCTACACAGATACGCAGTATTTT.

The V gene is TRBV6-2 or TRBV6-3, the J gene TRBJ1-1; TRBD1 agrees at 9 bases. Germline CDR1 reads MNHEY; CDR2 reads SVGEGT. CDR3 size: 16 residues. The junction had 9 bases not matched to a gene; V was cut back by 2 bases and J by 5 bases. The CDR3 nucleotides are TGTGCCAGCAGTTACCCCAGCCGGACAGGGGTGACTGAAGCTTTCTTT. It codes for CASSYPSRTGVTEAFF.

This clone occurred once. The chain has TRBV5-4 and TRBJ2-7; 13 nucleotides match TRBD2. The J segment lost 4 bases and the V segment lost 3 bases, leaving 10 bases of the junction unmatched. There are 17 residues in the CDR3. Germline V lookup: CDR1 SGHNT, CDR2 YYREEE (reference sequence). The CDR3 DNA reads TGTGCCAGCAGCTACGGACTAGCGGGGGACTCAGGTTACGAGCAGTACTTC. It yields the protein CASSYGLAGDSGYEQYF.

This clone was counted between two and nine times. The rearrangement uses TRBV6-5 and TRBJ2-1; D not certain. The V end lost 7 bases, the J end lost 8 bases, and 9 bases lay between the germline ends. Germline CDR1 and CDR2: MNHEY and SVGAGI. CDR3 length: 11 amino acids. The CDR3 DNA follows: TGTGCCAGCACCTCTTTCTATGAGCAGTTCTTC. Its protein is CASTSFYEQFF.

The V and J genes are TRBV5-1 and TRBJ1-1; TRBD1 matches at 9 bases. There are 15 residues in the CDR3. V was clipped by 5 bases and J by 1 base; unmatched bases: 6. Looked up from germline, CDR1 is SGHRS and CDR2 is YFSETQ. The CDR3 nucleotides read TGCGCCAGCAGGGAGACGGGACAGGGGAACACTGAAGCTTTCTTT. Protein: CASRETGQGNTEAFF.

The CDR3 DNA sequence: TGTGCCAGCAGCTTGCAGACTAGCGGGAGATCCCAAAACATTCAGTACTTC. Translated: CASSLQTSGRSQNIQYF. The gene calls are TRBV5-4 and TRBJ2-4; 12 bases fit TRBD2. The CDR3 has 17 residues. Germline lookup yields CDR1 SGHNT and CDR2 YYREEE (reference sequence). Trimming at V came to 1 base and at J to 5 bases, leaving 7 bases not matched to a gene.

This chain links TRBV9 with TRBJ1-4; tentatively, D is TRBD1 (5 bases). This CDR3 is 13 amino acids long. Germline V lookup: CDR1 SGDLS, CDR2 YYNGEE. The germline V and J ends were trimmed by 4 bases and 6 bases, with 10 bases remaining between them. The CDR3 DNA follows: TGTGCCAGCAGCCCCGCGGGGGATGAAAAACTGTTTTTT. Its protein product is CASSPAGDEKLFF.

The chain recombines TRBV9 with TRBJ2-2, with TRBD2 matching 9 bases. Germline loops: CDR1 SGDLS, CDR2 YYNGEE. There are 14 residues in the CDR3. The CDR3 DNA reads as TGTGCTAGTAACGGCGGGAGGGCCTCCGGGGAGCTGTTTTTT. This translates into CASNGGRASGELFF.

The chain recombines TRBV18 with TRBJ1-5; D gene unclear. Trimming shortened V by 0 bases and J by 0 bases, and 6 bases separated the two germline ends. Germline CDR1 KGHSH, CDR2 LQKENI. CDR3 length: 15 amino acids. The chain's CDR3 is CASSPPDYSNQPQHF. The CDR3, as DNA: TGTGCCAGCTCACCACCGGACTATAGCAATCAGCCCCAGCATTTT.

The chain employs TRBV6-5 and TRBJ2-7, with D hard to call. The CDR3 extends over 12 amino acids. CDR1 and CDR2 (germline): MNHEY, SVGAGI. V was cut by 8 bases and J by 1 base, with 9 bases left in between. CDR3 amino acids: CASSAQSYEQYF. DNA for the CDR3: TGTGCCAGCTCGGCACAGTCCTACGAGCAGTACTTC.

Only a few counts were recorded for this clone. The chain recombines TRBV10-3 with TRBJ2-3; TRBD2 aligns across 11 bases. This CDR3 contains 14 residues. The ends lost 11 bases at V and 2 bases at J; junction bases unmatched: 6. The germline V gene has CDR1 ENHRY and CDR2 SYGVKD. CDR3 amino acids: CASALAGDTDTQYF. In DNA, the CDR3 is TGTGCCTCGGCACTAGCGGGAGACACAGATACGCAGTATTTT.

This clone was recorded once. The rearrangement joins TRBV19 to TRBJ1-2; D uncertain. This CDR3 region has 12 residues. Trimming removed 5 bases from V and 7 bases from J, with 11 bases in between. Germline CDR1 and CDR2: LNHDA and SQIVND (reference sequence). The CDR3 region is CASSSTGGGYTF. CDR3 DNA sequence: TGTGCCAGTAGTTCGACGGGAGGTGGCTACACCTTC.

The rearrangement uses TRBV28 and TRBJ1-2, with D unclear. Germline V gene sequence: CDR1 MDHEN, CDR2 SYDVKM. The V gene lost 2 bases and the J gene lost 4 bases, with 8 bases spanning the gap. The CDR3 runs 13 residues. The CDR3 is CASSLEGFYGYTF. DNA of the CDR3: TGTGCCAGCAGTTTAGAGGGTTTCTATGGCTACACCTTC.

A few counts support this clone. This sequence joins TRBV9 and TRBJ1-3, with D uncertain. The germline V gene has CDR1 SGDLS and CDR2 YYNGEE. V dropped 0 bases and J dropped 4 bases, with 8 bases sitting between them. The CDR3 spans 14 residues. CDR3 region: CASSVGGGGNTIYF. DNA for the CDR3: TGTGCCAGCAGCGTAGGCGGCGGCGGAAACACCATATATTTT.

The sample holds a few counts of this clone. The chain has TRBV12-2 and TRBJ2-2; TRBD1, the table's D call, was not compared with the DNA. TRBV12-2 is flagged as a pseudogene. This CDR3 spans 14 amino acids. The CDR3 DNA is TGTGCAAGTCGCCCCTGGGGCCGCCCCGGGGAGCTGTTTTTT. It encodes CASRPWGRPGELFF.

The chain carries TRBV27 and TRBJ2-7, with D perhaps matching TRBD1 (6 bases). This CDR3 has 15 amino acids. V lost 6 bases and J 3 bases, leaving 18 bases between the germline ends. Looked up from germline, CDR1 is MNHEY and CDR2 is SMNVEV (reference sequence). The CDR3 DNA reads as TGTGCCAGCAGATCGAGGACAGTCGGTTTCTACGAGCAGTACTTC. This translates into CASRSRTVGFYEQYF.

The chain uses TRBV9 and TRBJ1-1; 8 bases line up with TRBD1. V was pared by 2 bases and J by 0 bases, with 6 bases of the junction left unmatched. This CDR3 is built from 16 residues. Germline values: CDR1 SGDLS, CDR2 YYNGEE. CDR3 sequence reads: CASSVGQGRVNTEAFF. The CDR3 DNA sequence: TGTGCCAGCAGCGTTGGACAGGGTAGAGTGAACACTGAAGCTTTCTTT.